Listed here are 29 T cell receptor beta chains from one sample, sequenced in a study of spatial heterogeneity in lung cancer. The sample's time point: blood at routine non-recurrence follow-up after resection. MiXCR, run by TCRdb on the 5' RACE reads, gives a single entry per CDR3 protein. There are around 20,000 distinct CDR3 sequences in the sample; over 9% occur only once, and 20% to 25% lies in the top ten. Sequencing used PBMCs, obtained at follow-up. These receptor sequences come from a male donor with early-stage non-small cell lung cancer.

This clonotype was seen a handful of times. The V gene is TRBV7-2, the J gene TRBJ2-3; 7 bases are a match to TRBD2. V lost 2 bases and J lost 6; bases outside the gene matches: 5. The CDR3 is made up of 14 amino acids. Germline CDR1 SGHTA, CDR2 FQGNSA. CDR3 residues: CASSLLLAWDTQYF. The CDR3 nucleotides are TGTGCCAGCAGCTTATTACTAGCGTGGGATACGCAGTATTTT.

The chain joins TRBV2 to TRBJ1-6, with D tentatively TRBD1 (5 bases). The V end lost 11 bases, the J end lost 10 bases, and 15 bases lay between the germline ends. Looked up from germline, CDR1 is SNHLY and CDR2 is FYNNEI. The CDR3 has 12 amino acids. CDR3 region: CAAFSGGSPLHF. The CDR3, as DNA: TGTGCCGCGTTTTCCGGGGGGTCACCCCTCCACTTT.

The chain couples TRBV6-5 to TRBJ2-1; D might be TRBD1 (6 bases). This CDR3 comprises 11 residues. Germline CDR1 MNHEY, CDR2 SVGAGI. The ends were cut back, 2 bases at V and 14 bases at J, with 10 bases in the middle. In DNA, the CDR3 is TGTGCCAGCAGTTACCCCCCAGGGGAGTTCTTC. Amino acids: CASSYPPGEFF.

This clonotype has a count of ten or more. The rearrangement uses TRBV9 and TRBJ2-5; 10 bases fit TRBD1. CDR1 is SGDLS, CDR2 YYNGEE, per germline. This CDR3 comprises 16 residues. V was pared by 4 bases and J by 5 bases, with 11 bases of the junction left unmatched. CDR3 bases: TGTGCCAGCAGCCCGTCTCCGACAGGGGGCCGGGAGACCCAGTACTTC. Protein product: CASSPSPTGGRETQYF.

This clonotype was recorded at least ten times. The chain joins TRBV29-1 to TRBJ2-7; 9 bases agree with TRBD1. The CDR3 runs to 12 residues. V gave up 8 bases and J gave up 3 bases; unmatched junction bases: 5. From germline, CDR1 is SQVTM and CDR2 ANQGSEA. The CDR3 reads CSHRGQGYEQYF. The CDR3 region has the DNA TGCAGCCACCGGGGACAGGGCTACGAGCAGTACTTC.

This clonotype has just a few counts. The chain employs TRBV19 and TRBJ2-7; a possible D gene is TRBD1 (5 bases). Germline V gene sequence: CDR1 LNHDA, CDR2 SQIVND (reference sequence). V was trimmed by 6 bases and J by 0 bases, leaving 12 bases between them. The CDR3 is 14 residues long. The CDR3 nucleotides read TGTGCCAGTAGCGATACAGGTAACTCCTACGAGCAGTACTTC. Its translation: CASSDTGNSYEQYF.

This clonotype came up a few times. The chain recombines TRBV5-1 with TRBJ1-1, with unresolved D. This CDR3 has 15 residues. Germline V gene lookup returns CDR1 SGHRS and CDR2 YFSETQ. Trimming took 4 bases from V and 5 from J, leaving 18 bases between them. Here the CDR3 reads CASSLIPEGGTEAFF. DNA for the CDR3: TGCGCCAGCAGCCTGATTCCGGAAGGAGGGACTGAAGCTTTCTTT.

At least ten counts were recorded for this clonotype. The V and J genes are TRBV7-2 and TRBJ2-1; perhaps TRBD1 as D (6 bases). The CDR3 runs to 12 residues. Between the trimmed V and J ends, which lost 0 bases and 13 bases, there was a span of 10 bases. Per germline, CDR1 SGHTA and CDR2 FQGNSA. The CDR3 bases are TGTGCCAGCAGCTTAGCGCTGGGGGCTCAGTTCTTC. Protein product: CASSLALGAQFF.

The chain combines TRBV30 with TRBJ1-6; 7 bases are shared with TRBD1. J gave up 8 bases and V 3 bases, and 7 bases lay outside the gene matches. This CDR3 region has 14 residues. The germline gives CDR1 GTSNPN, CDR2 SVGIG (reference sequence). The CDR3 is CAWSAGTAYSPLHF. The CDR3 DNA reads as TGTGCCTGGAGCGCCGGGACAGCTTATTCACCCCTCCACTTT.

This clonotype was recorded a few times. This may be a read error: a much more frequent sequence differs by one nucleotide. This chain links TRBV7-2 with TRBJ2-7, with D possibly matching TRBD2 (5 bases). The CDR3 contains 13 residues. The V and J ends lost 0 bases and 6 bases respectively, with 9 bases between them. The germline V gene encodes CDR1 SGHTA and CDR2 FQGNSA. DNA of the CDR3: TGTGCCAGCAGCTTAGCGGCGGGCACCGAGCAGTACTTC. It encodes CASSLAAGTEQYF.

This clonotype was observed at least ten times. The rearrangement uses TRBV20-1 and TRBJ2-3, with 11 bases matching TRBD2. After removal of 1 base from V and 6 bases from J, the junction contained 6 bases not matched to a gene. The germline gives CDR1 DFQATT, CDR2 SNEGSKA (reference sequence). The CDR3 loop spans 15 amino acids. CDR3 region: CSARASGRPSDTQYF. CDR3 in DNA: TGCAGTGCTAGAGCTAGCGGGAGGCCCTCGGATACGCAGTATTTT.

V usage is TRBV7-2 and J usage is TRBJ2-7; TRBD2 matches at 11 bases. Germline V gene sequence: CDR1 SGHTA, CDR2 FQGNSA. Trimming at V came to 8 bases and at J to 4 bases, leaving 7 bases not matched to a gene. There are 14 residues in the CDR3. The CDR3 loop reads CASAYSGGAYEQYF. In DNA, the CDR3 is TGTGCCAGCGCGTATAGCGGGGGGGCTTACGAGCAGTACTTC.

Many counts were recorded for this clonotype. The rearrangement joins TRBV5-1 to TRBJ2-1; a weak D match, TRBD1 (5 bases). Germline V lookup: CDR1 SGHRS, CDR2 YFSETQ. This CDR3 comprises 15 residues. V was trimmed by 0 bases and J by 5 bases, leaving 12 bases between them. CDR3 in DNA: TGCGCCAGCAGCTTGGGTGGGATGGGGCACAATGAGCAGTTCTTC. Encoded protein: CASSLGGMGHNEQFF.

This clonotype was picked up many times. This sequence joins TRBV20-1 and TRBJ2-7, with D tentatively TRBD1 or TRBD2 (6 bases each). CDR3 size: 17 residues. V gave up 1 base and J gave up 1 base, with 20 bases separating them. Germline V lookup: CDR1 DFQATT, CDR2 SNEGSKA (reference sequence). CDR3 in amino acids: CSARAPGEDRFSYEQYF. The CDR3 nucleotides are TGCAGTGCTAGAGCCCCAGGGGAGGACAGATTTTCCTACGAGCAGTACTTC.

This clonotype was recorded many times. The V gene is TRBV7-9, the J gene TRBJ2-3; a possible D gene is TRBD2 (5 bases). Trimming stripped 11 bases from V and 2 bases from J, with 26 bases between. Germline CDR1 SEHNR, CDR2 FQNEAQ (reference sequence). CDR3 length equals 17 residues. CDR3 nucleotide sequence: TGTGCCGGCGGACTCCTAGGGCGGCTGGGAACCACAGATACGCAGTATTTT. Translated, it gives CAGGLLGRLGTTDTQYF. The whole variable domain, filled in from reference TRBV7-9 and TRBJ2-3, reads DTGVSQNPRHKITKRGQNVTFRCDPISEHNRLYWYRQTLGQGPEFLTYFQNEAQLEKSRLLSDRFSAERPKGSFSTLEIQRTEQGDSAMYLCAGGLLGRLGTTDTQYFGPGTRLTVL.

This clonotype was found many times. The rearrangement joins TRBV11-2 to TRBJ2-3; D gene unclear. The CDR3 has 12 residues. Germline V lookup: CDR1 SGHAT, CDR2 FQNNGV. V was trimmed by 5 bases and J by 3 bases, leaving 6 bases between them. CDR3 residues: CASSLGTDTQYF. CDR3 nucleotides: TGTGCCAGCAGCCTCGGGACAGATACGCAGTATTTT.

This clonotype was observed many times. The CDR3 DNA is TGCAGTGCCCCCCGGGGCACGAAGAATCAGCCCCAGCATTTT. Amino acids: CSAPRGTKNQPQHF. The V call is TRBV20-1, the J call TRBJ1-5; a possible D gene is TRBD1 (5 bases). The CDR3 totals 14 residues. CDR1 is DFQATT, CDR2 SNEGSKA, per germline (reference sequence). Trimming took off 6 bases at V and 4 bases at J, with 16 bases between the two ends.

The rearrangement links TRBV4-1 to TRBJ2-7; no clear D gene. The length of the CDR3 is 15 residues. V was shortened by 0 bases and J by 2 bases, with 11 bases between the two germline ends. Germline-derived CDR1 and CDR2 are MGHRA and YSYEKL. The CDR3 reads CASSQDRTTTYEQYF. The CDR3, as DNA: TGCGCCAGCAGCCAAGATAGGACGACAACCTACGAGCAGTACTTC.

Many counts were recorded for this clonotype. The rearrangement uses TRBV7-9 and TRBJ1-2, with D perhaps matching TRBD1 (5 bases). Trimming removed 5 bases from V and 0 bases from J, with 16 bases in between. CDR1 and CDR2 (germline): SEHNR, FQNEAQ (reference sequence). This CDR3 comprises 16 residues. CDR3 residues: CASSPTFRAPNYGYTF. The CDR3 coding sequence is TGTGCCAGCAGCCCGACCTTCAGGGCTCCTAACTATGGCTACACCTTC.

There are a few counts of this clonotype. CDR3: CATSDFGLDRGNTGELFF. The CDR3 DNA reads TGTGCCACCAGTGATTTCGGGCTCGACAGGGGGAACACCGGGGAGCTGTTTTTT. This rearrangement joins TRBV24-1 to TRBJ2-2, with 8 bases lining up with TRBD1. CDR3 length equals 18 residues. J was trimmed by 1 base and V by 1 base; bases with no gene match: 7. Germline V CDR1 and CDR2: KGHDR, SFDVKD.

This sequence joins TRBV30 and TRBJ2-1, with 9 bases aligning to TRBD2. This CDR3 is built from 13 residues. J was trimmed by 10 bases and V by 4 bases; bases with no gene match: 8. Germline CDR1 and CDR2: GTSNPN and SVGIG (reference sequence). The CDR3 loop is CAWTSGGKREQFF. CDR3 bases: TGTGCCTGGACCAGCGGGGGGAAGAGGGAGCAGTTCTTC.

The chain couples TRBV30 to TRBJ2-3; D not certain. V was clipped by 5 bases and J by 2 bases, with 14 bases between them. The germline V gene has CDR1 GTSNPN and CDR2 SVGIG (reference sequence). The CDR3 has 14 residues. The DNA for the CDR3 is TGTGCCTGGGGTGCGGACCGATACACAGATACGCAGTATTTT. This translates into CAWGADRYTDTQYF. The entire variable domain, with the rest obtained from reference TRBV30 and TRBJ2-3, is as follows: SQTIHQWPATLVQPVGSPLSLECTVEGTSNPNLYWYRQAAGRGLQLLFYSVGIGQISSEVPQNLSASRPQDRQFILSSKKLLLSDSGFYLCAWGADRYTDTQYFGPGTRLTVL.

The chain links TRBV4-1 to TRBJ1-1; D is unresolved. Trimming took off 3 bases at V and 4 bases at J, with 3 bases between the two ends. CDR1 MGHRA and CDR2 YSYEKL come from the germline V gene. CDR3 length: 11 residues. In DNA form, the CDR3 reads TGCGCCAGCAGCCAGCGCACTGAAGCTTTCTTT. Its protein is CASSQRTEAFF.

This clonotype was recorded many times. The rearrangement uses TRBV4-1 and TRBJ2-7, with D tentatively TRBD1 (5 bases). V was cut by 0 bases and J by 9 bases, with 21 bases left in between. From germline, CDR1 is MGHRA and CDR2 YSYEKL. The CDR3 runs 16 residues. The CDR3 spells CASSQEVGQRGVRQYF. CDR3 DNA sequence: TGCGCCAGCAGCCAAGAGGTTGGGCAAAGGGGCGTACGGCAGTACTTC.

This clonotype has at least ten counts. CDR3 DNA: TGTGCCAGCAGTTTCTCTCGGGACACCGGCTCCTACGAGCAGTACTTC. Its protein is CASSFSRDTGSYEQYF. The rearrangement uses TRBV27 and TRBJ2-7; maybe TRBD1 (6 bases). Germline CDR1 MNHEY, CDR2 SMNVEV (reference sequence). V lost 3 bases, J lost 0 bases, and 15 bases lay in between. This CDR3 contains 16 residues.

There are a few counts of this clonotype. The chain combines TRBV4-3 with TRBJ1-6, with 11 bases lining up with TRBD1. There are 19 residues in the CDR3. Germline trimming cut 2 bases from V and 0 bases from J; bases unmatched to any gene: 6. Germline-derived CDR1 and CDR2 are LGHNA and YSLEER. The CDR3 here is CASSQKWTGGDSYNSPLHF. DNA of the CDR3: TGCGCCAGCAGCCAAAAGTGGACAGGGGGCGACTCCTATAATTCACCCCTCCACTTT.

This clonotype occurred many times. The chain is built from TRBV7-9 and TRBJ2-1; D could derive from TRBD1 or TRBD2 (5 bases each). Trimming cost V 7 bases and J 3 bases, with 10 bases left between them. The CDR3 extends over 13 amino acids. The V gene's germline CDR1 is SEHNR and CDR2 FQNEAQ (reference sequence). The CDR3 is CASNGDGYNEQFF. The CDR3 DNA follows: TGTGCCAGCAACGGGGACGGCTACAATGAGCAGTTCTTC.

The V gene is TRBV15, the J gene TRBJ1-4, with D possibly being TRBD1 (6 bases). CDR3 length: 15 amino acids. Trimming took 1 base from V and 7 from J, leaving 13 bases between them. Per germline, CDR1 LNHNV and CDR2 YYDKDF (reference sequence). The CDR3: CATSRVGRGIEKLFF. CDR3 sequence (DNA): TGTGCCACCAGCAGAGTTGGGAGGGGGATTGAAAAACTGTTTTTT.

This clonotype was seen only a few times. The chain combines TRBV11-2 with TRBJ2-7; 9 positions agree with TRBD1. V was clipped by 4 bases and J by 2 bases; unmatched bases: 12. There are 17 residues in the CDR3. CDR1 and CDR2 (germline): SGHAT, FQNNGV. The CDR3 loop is CASSSTGGQGSPYEQYF. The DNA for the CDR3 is TGTGCCAGCAGCTCTACAGGGGGACAGGGCTCGCCCTACGAGCAGTACTTC.